This T cell receptor (beta chain) emerged from a study of cytomegalovirus exposure and HLA in healthy donors. The CDR3 loop spans 15 amino acids. V dropped 3 bases and J dropped 2; count of bases not matched to a gene: 2. Per germline, CDR1 SGHDT and CDR2 YYEEEE. The PCR contained 60 Vbeta and 13 Jbeta primers. Clones were read by immunoSEQ multiplex PCR, and TCRdb kept only the in-frame ones, dropping some. The table records 120,000 or so clones, 81% of them present only once. The study's findings and limits: Most TCR sequences showed up rarely, but some public TCRs showed up in many donors. In an earlier analysis, productive rearrangement rates for most beta V segments clustered near 87% or 30%.

A note on this clone: Its antigen is unidentified.

Each donor's status was that of a healthy bone marrow donor. The sample taken for sequencing was PBMCs. The receptor comes from a man aged 18 to 30 in good health and CMV-seronegative. This sequence joins TRBV5-6 and TRBJ1-1; 12 nucleotides match TRBD1. DNA for the CDR3: TGTGCCAGCAGCTGGGGACAGGGGGCTAACACTGAAGCTTTCTTT. This encodes CASSWGQGANTEAFF.